The sequence of this T cell receptor (beta chain) was determined in a study of blood T cell repertoires in COVID-19. For the study at large: The cDNA or gDNA used as material had been derived from T cells, B-cell-depleted T cells, or PBMCs.

Participants were aged about 18 to 90 years, lived in 20 to 30 US areas, and enrolled virtually. Before being deemed recovered, Cohort 3 donors had two negative PCRs, clearance, or symptom resolution. Germline trimming cut 3 bases from V and 2 bases from J; bases unmatched to any gene: 7. The CDR3 is 15 residues long. Germline values: CDR1 KGHSH, CDR2 LQKENI. This clone was seen only once. In the original workflow: For nucleated cells, counts were estimated from reference gene primer amplification. The protocol was immunoSEQ multiplex PCR, while the TCRdb copy is restricted to in-frame clones and leaves out a portion. V and J calls and clone size come straight from that table; D and trimming were deduced from the DNA. The repertoire holds about 310,000 clones, with around 85% as singletons.

Sequencing used PBMCs or T cells enriched from blood (not recorded which). This receptor was identified in a man aged 25-45 years who had recovered from COVID-19. The V and J genes are TRBV18 and TRBJ2-7; 7 bases match TRBD2. The CDR3 coding sequence is TGTGCCAGCTCACCGGGGGGGAGGGGAGCCTACGAGCAGTACTTC. It yields the protein CASSPGGRGAYEQYF.